The present T cell receptor beta chain was sequenced within a study of naive and memory T cell subsets. This clonotype was seen only a few times. Between the trimmed V and J ends, which lost 1 base and 5 bases, there was a span of 16 bases. Looked up from germline, CDR1 is ENHRY and CDR2 is SYGVKD. This CDR3 has 16 amino acids. An equimolar mix of two oligonucleotides served as the beta constant-region primer for TRBC1 and TRBC2. TCRdb reprocessed the UMI-ligation and nested PCR reads with MiXCR, giving one entry per CDR3 protein. The table has around 35,000 distinct CDR3 sequences, approximately 12% seen once.

The chain uses TRBV10-3 and TRBJ2-3, with D perhaps matching TRBD1 or TRBD2 (5 bases each). This clonotype originated in a human donor in good health. Specimen: effector memory CD4+ T cells from blood. The subset is: effector memory, CD45RA- CD27-. CDR3 DNA: TGTGCCATCAGTGAGTTGCCTAGAGGGGTCGGAGATACGCAGTATTTT. Translated, it gives CAISELPRGVGDTQYF.